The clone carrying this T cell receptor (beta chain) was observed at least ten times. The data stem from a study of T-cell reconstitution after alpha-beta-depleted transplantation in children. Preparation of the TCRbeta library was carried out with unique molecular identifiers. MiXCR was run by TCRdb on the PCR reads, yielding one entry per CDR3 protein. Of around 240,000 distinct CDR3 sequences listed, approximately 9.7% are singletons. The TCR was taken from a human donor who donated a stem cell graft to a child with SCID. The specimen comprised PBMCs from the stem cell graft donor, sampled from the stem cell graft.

Written as DNA, the CDR3 is TGCAGCGTTGATGGTAACAGCCGCTATGGCTACACCTTC. This gives the protein CSVDGNSRYGYTF. The rearrangement uses TRBV29-1 and TRBJ1-2; D gene ambiguous. Germline V gene lookup returns CDR1 SQVTM and CDR2 ANQGSEA. V lost 3 bases and J lost 4, with 12 bases in between. The CDR3 is 13 residues long.